A selection of T cell receptor beta chains follows, all from one sample in a study of metastatic and nonmetastatic thyroid tumors. Through MiXCR, TCRdb re-clonotyped the PCR reads. The sample carries roughly 33,000 clones, over 15% recorded once. Sample: blood. The source is a male donor with papillary thyroid cancer or a benign thyroid nodule (not recorded which). Some clones in this sample may be carry-over from other donors' samples. Both conserved end residues are part of each CDR3. A D gene is named only where the DNA matches it firmly. Part of the rows lack a size; the others show once, few, many or a class for expanded clones.

TRBV19,TRBJ2-2,.,few,TGTGCCAGTACCCGCAGGGATGGGGGTAGGACCGGGGAGCTGTTTTTT,CASTRRDGGRTGELFF
TRBV28,TRBJ2-3,TRBD2,.,TGTGCCAGCAGTTCCCCCCAGGTCGCGGGAGAGAGCACAGATACGCAGTATTTT,CASSSPQVAGESTDTQYF
TRBV6-1,TRBJ1-5,.,medium-sized,TGTGCCAGCAGTCCAAAGGGGGGAAGCAATCAGCCCCAGCATTTT,CASSPKGGSNQPQHF
TRBV30,TRBJ2-7,.,many,TGTGCCTGGAGAAATATAAGAGATTACGAGCAGTACTTC,CAWRNIRDYEQYF
TRBV29-1,TRBJ2-5,.,.,TGCAGCGTTCTGGATTGGGAGACCCAGTACTTC,CSVLDWETQYF
TRBV29-1,TRBJ2-3,.,few,TGCAGCGTTGGCTCTTCCCAGTCTAGCACAGATACGCAGTATTTT,CSVGSSQSSTDTQYF
TRBV12-3/TRBV12-4,TRBJ2-2,.,.,TGTGCCAGCATTTTAGGGACCGTTATCGGGGAGCTGTTTTTT,CASILGTVIGELFF
TRBV10-1,TRBJ1-2,.,.,TGCGCCAGCAGTGAGTGTACAGGGTACGGTGGCTACACCTTC,CASSECTGYGGYTF
TRBV27,TRBJ1-2,TRBD1,few,TGTGCCAGCAGTTCTCCGGGACAGGGGGTTTATGGCTACACCTTC,CASSSPGQGVYGYTF
TRBV20-1,TRBJ2-7,.,many,TGCAGTGTCCGCGGGACGATGGACAGTCCCTACGAGCAGTACTTC,CSVRGTMDSPYEQYF
TRBV7-9,TRBJ1-4,TRBD1,many,TGTGCCAGCAGCTTAGGCCAGGGGGATAATGAAAAACTGTTTTTT,CASSLGQGDNEKLFF
TRBV7-2,TRBJ2-3,.,.,TGTGCCAGCTCGGAAGGGACTCGAGGTACGCAGTATTTT,CASSEGTRGTQYF
TRBV5-1,TRBJ1-2,.,.,TGCGCCAGCAGCTTGGCCACATCTAACTATTGCTATACCTTC,CASSLATSNYCYTF
TRBV7-8,TRBJ1-6,TRBD1,many,TGTGCCAGCAGCCTCGGGACAGGGACGAGTTCACCCCTCCACTTT,CASSLGTGTSSPLHF
TRBV20-1,TRBJ2-7,TRBD2,once,TGCAGTGCTTATAGCGGGGCATCCTACGAGCAGTACTTC,CSAYSGASYEQYF
TRBV15,TRBJ2-5,.,many,TGTGCCACCAGCAGAGATCGCAAGGAGACCCAGTACTTC,CATSRDRKETQYF
TRBV4-3,TRBJ2-7,TRBD2,many,TGCGCCAGCAGCCAAGAGGGTAGCGGGGGGGCCAACGAGCAGTACTTC,CASSQEGSGGANEQYF
TRBV20-1,TRBJ2-5,TRBD2,.,TGCAGTACGACTAGCGGCCAAGAGACCCAGTACTTC,CSTTSGQETQYF
TRBV19,TRBJ2-7,.,few,TGTGCCAGTAGTATAGCCAGCGGAGACTACAAGAAGTACTTC,CASSIASGDYKKYF
TRBV27,TRBJ2-7,.,many,TGTGCCGGGCGATTAAGGAACGAGCAGTACTTC,CAGRLRNEQYF
TRBV2,TRBJ1-2,TRBD1,few,TGTGCCAGCATCACAGGAGGGACAGCCGGTGGCTACACCTTC,CASITGGTAGGYTF
TRBV13,TRBJ1-2,.,many,TGTGCCAGCAGCTTGCGGGGGATCACAGCCCTCTACACCTTC,CASSLRGITALYTF
TRBV6-2/TRBV6-3,TRBJ1-5,.,.,TGTGCCAGTAACCTGGACAGCCTACGCCCCCAGCATTTT,CASNLDSLRPQHF
TRBV7-6,TRBJ2-7,.,.,TGTGCCAGCAAAGAGGGGGTTGGAAGGTCCGAGGCCGACTACGAGCAGTACTTC,CASKEGVGRSEADYEQYF